These 13 T cell receptor beta chains were all obtained from the same sample, sequenced in a study of blood T cell repertoires in COVID-19. The data were produced by immunoSEQ multiplex PCR, yet TCRdb's version contains in-frame clones alone and is incomplete. This table holds about 150,000 clones, roughly nine tenths found once. The sequenced sample consisted of peripheral blood. Receptor source: a woman between 65 and 79 years old with acute or convalescent COVID-19.

This sequence joins TRBV7-2 and TRBJ2-4; tentatively, D is TRBD2 (6 bases). Trimming removed 1 base from V and 8 bases from J, with 15 bases in between. Looked up from germline, CDR1 is SGHTA and CDR2 is FQGNSA. The CDR3 covers 15 residues. CDR3 in amino acids: CASSLGRGRYDIQYF. The DNA of the CDR3 is TGTGCCAGCAGCTTAGGGAGGGGACGGTATGACATTCAGTACTTC.

V and J are TRBV11-2 and TRBJ1-6, with 9 bases lining up with TRBD1. The germline CDR1 and CDR2 sequences are SGHAT and FQNNGV. V lost 1 base to trimming and J lost 10 bases; unmatched junction nucleotides: 17. The CDR3 extends over 19 amino acids. The CDR3 bases are TGTGCCAGCAGCTTAGTCGGAGGTCGTATGGACAGGGGAGTGTCACCCCTCCACTTT. Translated, it gives CASSLVGGRMDRGVSPLHF.

The CDR3 DNA is TGTGCCAGCAGCTTAGATGAAGGGGGCGTTCTGGTCACTGAAGCTTTCTTT. Residues: CASSLDEGGVLVTEAFF. The chain has TRBV11-2 and TRBJ1-1; 7 bases are shared with TRBD1. The CDR3 has 17 amino acids. Germline V CDR1 and CDR2: SGHAT, FQNNGV. The J segment lost 4 bases and the V segment lost 0 bases, leaving 11 bases of the junction unmatched. Complete variable domain (other parts from reference TRBV11-2 and TRBJ1-1): EAGVAQSPRYKIIEKRQSVAFWCNPISGHATLYWYQQILGQGPKLLIQFQNNGVVDDSQLPKDRFSAERLKGVDSTLKIQPAKLEDSAVYLCASSLDEGGVLVTEAFFGQGTRLTVV.

The sample holds a few counts of this clone. The chain has TRBV6-6 and TRBJ1-1; a weak D match, TRBD1 (6 bases). From germline, CDR1 is MNHNY and CDR2 SVGAGI (reference sequence). The germline V and J ends were trimmed by 2 bases and 5 bases, with 12 bases remaining between them. This CDR3 spans 14 amino acids. CDR3 residues: CASSYGGQGTEAFF. CDR3 coding DNA: TGTGCCAGCAGTTACGGTGGTCAGGGGACTGAAGCTTTCTTT.

The table lists this clone with a count of one. J is TRBJ2-5 and V is TRBV5-6, with D possibly being TRBD1 (5 bases). Trimming took off 0 bases at V and 4 bases at J, with 16 bases between the two ends. Germline CDR1 SGHDT, CDR2 YYEEEE. CDR3 length: 16 residues. The CDR3 bases are TGTGCCAGCAGCTTGGGTTGGGGCAGGGCCAGAGAGACCCAGTACTTC. Translating it yields CASSLGWGRARETQYF.

The rearrangement uses TRBV6-5 and TRBJ1-6; 8 bases line up with TRBD1. This CDR3 is built from 16 residues. The germline V gene encodes CDR1 MNHEY and CDR2 SVGAGI. Trimming took 2 bases from V and 7 from J; bases not matched to a gene: 7. CDR3 nucleotides: TGTGCCAGCAGTTACACCGGACAGGGAGGGAATTCACCCCTCCACTTT. Translation gives CASSYTGQGGNSPLHF.

The chain is built from TRBV12-3 or TRBV12-4 and TRBJ2-5, with D unresolved. The length of the CDR3 is 11 residues. With 3 bases removed from V and 5 bases from J, the gap between germline ends came to 4 bases. The CDR3 spells CASSFSETQYF. The CDR3 DNA reads TGTGCCAGCAGTTTCTCGGAGACCCAGTACTTC.

V and J are TRBV6-2 or TRBV6-3 and TRBJ2-3, with 8 bases matching TRBD2. This CDR3 contains 15 residues. The germline CDR1 and CDR2 sequences are MNHEY and SVGEGT. Unmatched junction bases numbered 6, after V lost 2 bases and J lost 5 bases. The CDR3 reads CASSYRGGLGDTQYF. DNA of the CDR3: TGTGCCAGCAGTTACCGGGGGGGGCTGGGAGATACGCAGTATTTT.

The chain has TRBV27 and TRBJ2-5; D might be TRBD1 (6 bases). The germline V and J ends were trimmed by 8 bases and 1 base, with 17 bases remaining between them. Germline V gene sequence: CDR1 MNHEY, CDR2 SMNVEV (reference sequence). The CDR3 length is 15 residues. The CDR3 sequence is CASQPREGVQETQYF. CDR3 DNA sequence: TGTGCCAGCCAACCAAGAGAGGGGGTCCAAGAGACCCAGTACTTC.

This chain links TRBV3-1 (or the pseudogene TRBV3-2) with TRBJ2-1; possible D gene TRBD1, 6 bases. Trimming took 3 bases from V and 9 from J, leaving 12 bases between them. This CDR3 comprises 13 residues. Germline values: CDR1 LGHDT, CDR2 YNNKEL (reference sequence). Here the CDR3 DNA reads TGTGCCAGCAGCCACCAGGGGACGTTTGAGCAGTTCTTC. Its protein is CASSHQGTFEQFF.

This clone was picked up a small number of times. This chain links TRBV7-9 with TRBJ1-1; D possibly corresponds to TRBD1 (5 bases). With 5 bases removed from V and 1 base from J, the gap between germline ends came to 14 bases. Germline lookup yields CDR1 SEHNR and CDR2 FQNEAQ (reference sequence). There are 15 residues in the CDR3. Here the CDR3 DNA reads TGTGCCAGCAGCAAAGCGGACACCCAGAACACTGAAGCTTTCTTT. Protein: CASSKADTQNTEAFF.

A remark on this clone: The same CDR3 can be traced to other DNA sequences in this sample. This chain joins TRBV7-2 and TRBJ2-5; a possible D gene is TRBD2 (6 bases). The germline V and J ends were trimmed by 0 bases and 5 bases, with 10 bases remaining between them. There are 14 residues in the CDR3. Germline V gene data show CDR1 as SGHTA and CDR2 as FQGNSA. The CDR3 DNA reads as TGTGCCAGCAGCTTAGCGGGAGGCGGGGAGACCCAGTACTTC. Its protein is CASSLAGGGETQYF.

The chain joins TRBV5-6 to TRBJ1-2, with D possibly TRBD1 on 5 matching bases. This CDR3 is built from 14 residues. Per the germline V gene, CDR1 is SGHDT and CDR2 is YYEEEE. V was cut by 0 bases and J by 3 bases, with 9 bases left in between. This CDR3 is CASSLEGDHYGYTF. CDR3 DNA sequence: TGTGCCAGCAGCTTGGAAGGGGATCACTATGGCTACACCTTC.